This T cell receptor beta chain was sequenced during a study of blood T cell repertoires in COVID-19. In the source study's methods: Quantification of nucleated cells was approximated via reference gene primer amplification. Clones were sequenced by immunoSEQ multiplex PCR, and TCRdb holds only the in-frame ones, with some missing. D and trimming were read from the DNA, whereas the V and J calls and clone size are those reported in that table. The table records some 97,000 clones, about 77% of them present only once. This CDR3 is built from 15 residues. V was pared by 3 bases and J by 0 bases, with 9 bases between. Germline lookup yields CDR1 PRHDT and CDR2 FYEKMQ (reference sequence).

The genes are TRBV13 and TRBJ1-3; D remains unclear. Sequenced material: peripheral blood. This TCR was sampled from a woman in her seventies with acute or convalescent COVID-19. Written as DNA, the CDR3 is TGTGCCAGCAGCTTCGGGAAAGCCTCTGGAAACACCATATATTTT. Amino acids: CASSFGKASGNTIYF.